This T cell receptor (beta chain) was recovered during a study of CD8 T cells in Susac syndrome (dated by TCRdb to about 2019). Notes on the research overall: Among the Susac syndrome patients who were sequenced, clinically active disease was present in more than 5 and clinical remission was observed in about eight. At blood withdrawal, Susac syndrome patients were either therapy-naive, taking corticosteroids (in some cases with IVIg as well), or taking IVIg alone. The study used repertoire sequencing to test whether antigen drove CD8+ T cell activation and differentiation in Susac syndrome. What the authors observed across the whole study: No clonal expansion was detected in the CD4+ T cell repertoire of Susac syndrome patients. The TCR sequencing and HLA analysis was acknowledged to have included a relatively small number of individuals.

Peripheral blood CD8+ and CD4+ T cells from healthy donors, Susac syndrome patients and multiple sclerosis patients were profiled by high-throughput TCR beta sequencing. The Susac syndrome patients fulfilled recently defined diagnostic criteria for definite or probable disease. Bulk CD8+ and CD4+ T cells were purified by magnetic negative isolation, while CD8+ TEMRA cells were enriched using FACS. Blood was collected in EDTA tubes and processed within 24 hours, with PBMCs isolated through density gradient centrifugation. PBMCs intended for TCR sequencing were frozen in liquid nitrogen and were later thawed in a 37 degrees C water bath. Purity of sorted or isolated CD4+, CD8+ and CD8+ TEMRA cells was at least 90%. RNA was extracted using the RNeasy kit, and roughly 0.5 to 1 ug of the RNA was reverse transcribed with random hexamers. The immunoSEQ multiplex PCR assay, covering 54 Vbeta and 13 Jbeta segments, was used to amplify TCR beta CDR3 regions. PCR amplification bias was corrected using a synthetic template baseline for primer optimization and computational correction. Regarding the original processing steps: Only productive sequences were kept, with reads annotated to V, D and J genes according to IMGT and analyzed in immunoSEQ Analyzer. Clonality was computed as one minus Shannon entropy normalized by log2 of the number of productive unique sequences. For each patient and control, public and private clones were evaluated among the 100 most prevalent clones. Clones were defined as Susac-specific if absent from the healthy and MS cohorts, from roughly 1,100 published viral clones and from other ImmuneACCESS disease sequences. TCRdb's own reprocessing of the public reads used fastp at Q25 and MiXCR and kept productive beta chains. CDR3 protein sequences are deduplicated, and each keeps its most common genes and DNA. Clone size and V and J calls follow TCRdb, not the original study. The sample yields about 120,000 distinct CDR3 sequences; nearly 96% were counted once. The biggest ten clones account for roughly 0.14% of the sample.

Spanning cysteine to phenylalanine, the CDR3 consists of 15 amino acids. CDR3 DNA is the only sequence kept; it has 45 bases, read in frame from the first base. Germline trimming amounts to 4 bases on V and 0 bases on J, with 1 as the count of junction bases outside the gene matches. The germline V gene supplies CDR1 SGHDN and CDR2 FVKESK. In the case of this clonotype: Its specific antigen is unknown. No much larger clonotype is one base removed from it; base qualities were not supplied.

The rearranged chain carries TRBV14 and TRBJ2-2; TRBD2 lines up with 8 middle nucleotides. The sequencing sample was made of CD4+ T cells from PBMCs. The TCR comes from a human donor with Susac syndrome. The CDR3 protein is CASSLSGTNTGELFF. The DNA reads as follows: TGTGCCAGCAGCCTTAGCGGGACGAACACCGGGGAGCTGTTTTTT.